This is a list of T cell receptor beta chains from one sample in a study of blood T cells in healthy people across ages. TCRdb independently ran MiXCR on the 5' RACE reads; one entry per CDR3 protein. The sample yields hundreds of thousands of distinct CDR3 sequences, around 49% seen once. The source material was blood. The receptors shown here come from a woman aged 55-70 years in good health. Both conserved end residues are part of each CDR3. The D gene is left open where the match is weak. Clone size is given for some rows only: seen once, a few or many times, or a class if the clone is expanded.

J gene: TRBJ1-1
clone size: .
V gene: TRBV2
D gene: .
CDR3 DNA: TGTGCCAGCAGTGAACAGGGAAGGACTACTGAAGCTTTCTTT
CDR3 protein: CASSEQGRTTEAFF

J gene: TRBJ2-1
clone size: .
V gene: TRBV4-3
D gene: .
CDR3 DNA: TGCGCCAGCAGCCAAGGGGCCATACGGGGTAATGAGCAGTTCTTC
CDR3 protein: CASSQGAIRGNEQFF

J gene: TRBJ2-1
clone size: .
V gene: TRBV3-1
D gene: .
CDR3 DNA: TGTGCCAGCAGCCAAGATTACCTGGAGTACAATGAGCAGTTCTTC
CDR3 protein: CASSQDYLEYNEQFF

J gene: TRBJ2-7
clone size: .
V gene: TRBV10-3
D gene: TRBD2
CDR3 DNA: TGTGCCATCGGTGCTAGCGGCAATGAGCAGTACTTC
CDR3 protein: CAIGASGNEQYF

J gene: TRBJ2-7
clone size: .
V gene: TRBV27
D gene: .
CDR3 DNA: TGTGCCAGCAGTTTATCGACCCGGGACTACGAGCAGTACTTC
CDR3 protein: CASSLSTRDYEQYF

J gene: TRBJ2-4
clone size: .
V gene: TRBV5-1
D gene: .
CDR3 DNA: TGCGCCAGCAGCTTGAGGCAGGCCGGAGAAAACATTCAGTACTTC
CDR3 protein: CASSLRQAGENIQYF

J gene: TRBJ2-6
clone size: many
V gene: TRBV28
D gene: .
CDR3 DNA: TGTGCCAGCAGTAAATACAGGGCGAGCTCTGGGGCCAACGTCCTGACTTTC
CDR3 protein: CASSKYRASSGANVLTF

J gene: TRBJ2-7
clone size: few
V gene: TRBV24-1
D gene: .
CDR3 DNA: TGTGCCACCAGTGATGGTTTTACCTACGAGCAGTACTTC
CDR3 protein: CATSDGFTYEQYF

J gene: TRBJ2-1
clone size: .
V gene: TRBV7-9
D gene: TRBD2
CDR3 DNA: TGTGCCAGCAGCTCACTTAGGACTAGCGGGAAAAATGAGCAGTTCTTC
CDR3 protein: CASSSLRTSGKNEQFF

J gene: TRBJ2-2
clone size: .
V gene: TRBV4-2
D gene: .
CDR3 DNA: TGTGCCAGCAGCCCGGAGGTTGGCACCGGGGAGCTGTTTTTT
CDR3 protein: CASSPEVGTGELFF

J gene: TRBJ2-7
clone size: .
V gene: TRBV28
D gene: .
CDR3 DNA: TGTGCCAGCAGTTTAGGCAGGGCTCTCTACGAGCAGTACTTC
CDR3 protein: CASSLGRALYEQYF

J gene: TRBJ1-2
clone size: .
V gene: TRBV10-3
D gene: TRBD1
CDR3 DNA: TGTGCCATCAGTGGACAGGGGGGGGCCTATGGCTACACCTTC
CDR3 protein: CAISGQGGAYGYTF

J gene: TRBJ2-7
clone size: many
V gene: TRBV7-6
D gene: .
CDR3 DNA: TGTGCCAGCAGCTTAGAGGAGGGCCGGTACGAGCAGTACTTC
CDR3 protein: CASSLEEGRYEQYF

J gene: TRBJ2-7
clone size: .
V gene: TRBV7-2
D gene: .
CDR3 DNA: TGTGCCAGCAGCTTTCGATTTCGGGACTCCCAATACGAGCAGTACTTC
CDR3 protein: CASSFRFRDSQYEQYF

J gene: TRBJ2-7
clone size: few
V gene: TRBV5-1
D gene: .
CDR3 DNA: TGCGCCAGCAGTTCCGGACTATTAGGCTACGAGCAGTACTTC
CDR3 protein: CASSSGLLGYEQYF

J gene: TRBJ2-7
clone size: .
V gene: TRBV27
D gene: .
CDR3 DNA: TGTGCCAGCAGTTCCCCAAAAGACAGCTCCTACGAGCAGTACTTC
CDR3 protein: CASSSPKDSSYEQYF

J gene: TRBJ2-5
clone size: few
V gene: TRBV10-3
D gene: TRBD1
CDR3 DNA: TGTGCCATCAGTGAGGGGACAGGGGGCGTAGAGACCCAGTACTTC
CDR3 protein: CAISEGTGGVETQYF

J gene: TRBJ1-6
clone size: few
V gene: TRBV4-1
D gene: .
CDR3 DNA: TGCGCCAGCAGCCTCCTACCGGGCGGTAATTCACCCCTCCACTTT
CDR3 protein: CASSLLPGGNSPLHF

J gene: TRBJ2-7
clone size: .
V gene: TRBV29-1
D gene: .
CDR3 DNA: TGCAGCGTACAGACCTCCTACGAGCAGTACTTC
CDR3 protein: CSVQTSYEQYF

J gene: TRBJ2-7
clone size: .
V gene: TRBV9
D gene: .
CDR3 DNA: TGTGCCAGCAGCACGCAGGGCCTATCCGAGGGCGAGCAGTACTTC
CDR3 protein: CASSTQGLSEGEQYF

J gene: TRBJ2-7
clone size: .
V gene: TRBV4-3
D gene: .
CDR3 DNA: TGCGCCAGCAGCCAAGATCCTGGGGACTACGAGCAGTACTTC
CDR3 protein: CASSQDPGDYEQYF

J gene: TRBJ1-2
clone size: once
V gene: TRBV5-1
D gene: TRBD1
CDR3 DNA: TGCGCCAGCAGCCAGGCAGGGGGATATAACTATGGCTACACCTTC
CDR3 protein: CASSQAGGYNYGYTF

J gene: TRBJ1-1
clone size: .
V gene: TRBV7-9
D gene: .
CDR3 DNA: TGCGCCAGCAGCCACAGGGCCACTGAAGCTTTCTTT
CDR3 protein: CASSHRATEAFF

J gene: TRBJ2-7
clone size: many
V gene: TRBV20-1
D gene: .
CDR3 DNA: TGCAGTGCTAGGCTAGCTTCAGACGAGCAGTACTTC
CDR3 protein: CSARLASDEQYF

J gene: TRBJ2-1
clone size: many
V gene: TRBV6-2/TRBV6-3
D gene: .
CDR3 DNA: TGTGCCAGCTCCGAAAGCGAATACAATGAGCAGTTCTTC
CDR3 protein: CASSESEYNEQFF

J gene: TRBJ2-1
clone size: few
V gene: TRBV4-3
D gene: .
CDR3 DNA: TGCGCCGCAAAGCGGGCCGCCTACAATGAGCAGTTCTTC
CDR3 protein: CAAKRAAYNEQFF

J gene: TRBJ2-7
clone size: .
V gene: TRBV5-4
D gene: .
CDR3 DNA: TGTGCCAGCAGCTTCGGGGCAGGCGAACCCTACGAGCAGTACTTC
CDR3 protein: CASSFGAGEPYEQYF

J gene: TRBJ2-7
clone size: few
V gene: TRBV9
D gene: .
CDR3 DNA: TGTGCCAGCAGTTGGGACCACTCCTACGAGCAGTACTTC
CDR3 protein: CASSWDHSYEQYF

J gene: TRBJ2-7
clone size: .
V gene: TRBV6-6
D gene: .
CDR3 DNA: TGTGCCAGCGGTTACCCAGGGGAAGGCTACGAGCAGTACTTC
CDR3 protein: CASGYPGEGYEQYF

J gene: TRBJ2-7
clone size: .
V gene: TRBV12-3/TRBV12-4
D gene: .
CDR3 DNA: TGTGCCAGCAGTTTAGTGGCAGGAGGTTCTACGGCCGAGCAGTACTTC
CDR3 protein: CASSLVAGGSTAEQYF

J gene: TRBJ2-1
clone size: .
V gene: TRBV5-1
D gene: .
CDR3 DNA: TGCGCCAGCAGCTTGGCACGCCCCCACTACAATGAGCAGTTCTTC
CDR3 protein: CASSLARPHYNEQFF

J gene: TRBJ1-2
clone size: few
V gene: TRBV4-3
D gene: TRBD1
CDR3 DNA: TGCGCCAGCAGCCAAGAACAGGGGCAGAATTATGGCTACACCTTC
CDR3 protein: CASSQEQGQNYGYTF

J gene: TRBJ2-7
clone size: once
V gene: TRBV20-1
D gene: .
CDR3 DNA: TGCAGTGCTAAACCCGGGGGCGCCTACGAGCAGTACTTC
CDR3 protein: CSAKPGGAYEQYF